What follows describes a single T cell receptor beta chain. The antigen is undetermined. One end of the junction does not line up with germline, which may come from a read error. The record originates from a study of T cell responses to AZD1222 COVID-19 vaccine. General observations from the study: White British people made up most donors, females outnumbered males, and clonal diversity was possibly underestimated. Just a handful of AZD1222 recipients tested seropositive at baseline.

The CDR3 has 14 amino acids. Looked up from germline, CDR1 is SEHNR and CDR2 is FQNEAQ (reference sequence). Measured with immunoSEQ multiplex PCR; TCRdb has only the in-frame clones, and not every one. The sample shows 120,000 or so clones, 80% to 95% of them seen only once. This receptor was identified in an adult who received the AZD1222 COVID-19 vaccine. Sample: peripheral blood, taken 28 days after the second AZD1222 dose. This rearrangement joins TRBV7-9 to TRBJ2-5, with D perhaps being TRBD1 or TRBD2 (5 bases each). CDR3 sequence: CASNIYRDQETQYF. The CDR3 nucleotides read TGTGCCAGCAACATTTACCGGGACCAGGAGACCCAGTACTTC.